A selection of T cell receptor beta chains follows, all from one sample in a study of spatial heterogeneity in lung cancer. Using its own MiXCR run on the 5' RACE reads, TCRdb lists one record per CDR3 protein. The sample has 95,000 to 120,000 distinct CDR3 sequences; 11% are singletons. This specimen was PBMCs, taken at follow-up. The receptor set was obtained from a female donor with early-stage non-small cell lung cancer. Both conserved end residues are part of each CDR3. Fields, in order: V gene, J gene, clone size, D gene, CDR3 DNA, CDR3 protein. A D gene is named only where the DNA matches it firmly. For some rows the clone size is stated as once, few or many, or as a class when expanded; others skip it.

V: TRBV7-9; J: TRBJ2-7; size: few; D: -; DNA: TGTGCCAGCAGCTGGGATGACGAGCAGTACTTC; CDR3: CASSWDDEQYF
V: TRBV27; J: TRBJ2-5; size: -; D: -; DNA: TGTGCCAGCAGTTTATTCAGGGGAGGTGAGACCCAGTACTTC; CDR3: CASSLFRGGETQYF
V: TRBV5-1; J: TRBJ2-5; size: -; D: TRBD2; DNA: TGCGCCAGCACAACTAGCGGGAGGGTTTCGGAGACCCAGTACTTC; CDR3: CASTTSGRVSETQYF
V: TRBV24-1; J: TRBJ2-3; size: many; D: -; DNA: TGTGCCACCAGTGACCCAAGAACCTCGACAGATACGCAGTATTTT; CDR3: CATSDPRTSTDTQYF
V: TRBV2; J: TRBJ2-3; size: many; D: TRBD2; DNA: TGTGCCAGCCGGGCGGGAGGGCCGATAGATACGCAGTATTTT; CDR3: CASRAGGPIDTQYF
V: TRBV20-1; J: TRBJ2-3; size: -; D: -; DNA: TGCAGTGCCATCCGTCAGCGGAGCACAGATACGCAGTATTTT; CDR3: CSAIRQRSTDTQYF
V: TRBV7-9; J: TRBJ1-2; size: -; D: -; DNA: TGTGCCAGCAGCCCCAGGAATACTGAGATCTATGGCTACACCTTC; CDR3: CASSPRNTEIYGYTF
V: TRBV20-1; J: TRBJ2-7; size: -; D: -; DNA: TGCAGTGCTAGAGACCCGACGGTTGGCTCCTACGAGCAGTACTTC; CDR3: CSARDPTVGSYEQYF
V: TRBV7-2; J: TRBJ1-4; size: many; D: TRBD1; DNA: TGTGCCAGCAGCTTAAACAGGGGATTGGCTGAGGAAAAACTGTTTTTT; CDR3: CASSLNRGLAEEKLFF
V: TRBV7-2; J: TRBJ2-1; size: -; D: -; DNA: TGTGCCAGCAGTCGAAAATGGGGCTCCTACAATGAGCAGTTCTTC; CDR3: CASSRKWGSYNEQFF
V: TRBV9; J: TRBJ2-3; size: few; D: TRBD1; DNA: TGTGCCAGCACCCAAGGACAGGTCACAGATACGCAGTATTTT; CDR3: CASTQGQVTDTQYF
V: TRBV7-8; J: TRBJ2-3; size: -; D: -; DNA: TGTGCCAGCAGCTTAGGTGTCAGAGGCACAGATACGCAGTATTTT; CDR3: CASSLGVRGTDTQYF
V: TRBV10-3; J: TRBJ2-1; size: few; D: TRBD2; DNA: TGTGCCATCAGGCCCGCGGGACTAGCGGGTGATGAGCAGTTCTTC; CDR3: CAIRPAGLAGDEQFF
V: TRBV29-1; J: TRBJ1-2; size: many; D: -; DNA: TGCAGCGCCCACACAGTGACAGGACCCAACTATGGCTACACCTTC; CDR3: CSAHTVTGPNYGYTF
V: TRBV29-1; J: TRBJ2-5; size: many; D: -; DNA: TGCAGCGTTACCGGGACATCGGAAGAGACCCAGTACTTC; CDR3: CSVTGTSEETQYF
V: TRBV18; J: TRBJ1-6; size: few; D: TRBD1; DNA: TGTGCCAGCTCCCTCGACAGGGAAGCGCCCCTCCACTTT; CDR3: CASSLDREAPLHF
V: TRBV5-4; J: TRBJ2-7; size: few; D: -; DNA: TGTGCCAGCAGCTTGGCCCCATTGGCGCGCGAGCAGTACTTC; CDR3: CASSLAPLAREQYF
V: TRBV7-3; J: TRBJ2-5; size: many; D: TRBD2; DNA: TGTGCCAGCAGCAAGGTAGCGGGAGCCGGAGAGACCCAGTACTTC; CDR3: CASSKVAGAGETQYF
V: TRBV27; J: TRBJ1-2; size: many; D: TRBD1; DNA: TGTGCCAGCAGTCCGACTCGGACAGGGGGTGATGGCTACACCTTC; CDR3: CASSPTRTGGDGYTF
V: TRBV7-3; J: TRBJ2-2; size: many; D: TRBD1; DNA: TGTGCCAGCAGCTTACAGGGGGCGAACACCGGGGAGCTGTTTTTT; CDR3: CASSLQGANTGELFF
V: TRBV30; J: TRBJ2-1; size: -; D: TRBD1; DNA: TGTGCCGGGAAAAGGGGGCCTAGGGTGTACAATGAGCAGTTCTTC; CDR3: CAGKRGPRVYNEQFF
V: TRBV7-9; J: TRBJ2-5; size: -; D: -; DNA: TGTGCCAGCAGCCCACTGCGGGAGACCCAGTACTTC; CDR3: CASSPLRETQYF
V: TRBV4-3; J: TRBJ1-1; size: -; D: TRBD1; DNA: TGCGCCAGCAGCCAAGAACACAGGGGAAACACTGAAGCTTTCTTT; CDR3: CASSQEHRGNTEAFF
V: TRBV24-1; J: TRBJ1-5; size: -; D: -; DNA: TGTGCCACCAGTCCTACAGGGATGGGCAATCAGCCCCAGCATTTT; CDR3: CATSPTGMGNQPQHF
V: TRBV2; J: TRBJ2-2; size: -; D: TRBD2; DNA: TGTGCCAGCGGTAGCGGGACGAACACCGGGGAGCTGTTTTTT; CDR3: CASGSGTNTGELFF
V: TRBV5-1; J: TRBJ2-5; size: -; D: TRBD2; DNA: TGCGCCAGCAGCCCGGGACTAGCGGCTGGGGAGACCCAGTACTTC; CDR3: CASSPGLAAGETQYF
V: TRBV10-2; J: TRBJ1-3; size: many; D: -; DNA: TGCGCCAGCAGTAGGGACACCGACTCTGGAAACACCATATATTTT; CDR3: CASSRDTDSGNTIYF
V: TRBV6-1; J: TRBJ2-2; size: few; D: -; DNA: TGTGCCAGCAGTTCCACGGACAGACCCACCGGGGAGCTGTTTTTT; CDR3: CASSSTDRPTGELFF
V: TRBV7-8; J: TRBJ2-3; size: -; D: -; DNA: TGTGCCAGCAGCTTGTTAGCGGAGGGGGGCACAGATACGCAGTATTTT; CDR3: CASSLLAEGGTDTQYF
V: TRBV2; J: TRBJ1-5; size: -; D: -; DNA: TGTGCCAGCAGAGGGGATTGGAATCAGCCCCAGCATTTT; CDR3: CASRGDWNQPQHF
V: TRBV7-2; J: TRBJ2-2; size: many; D: TRBD2; DNA: TGTGCCAGCAGCTTAACACTAGCGGGAGGTTCCGGGGAGCTGTTTTTT; CDR3: CASSLTLAGGSGELFF
V: TRBV30; J: TRBJ2-2; size: -; D: -; DNA: TGTGCCTGGAGACCGGGAGCCGTCACCGGGGAGCTGTTTTTT; CDR3: CAWRPGAVTGELFF
V: TRBV29-1; J: TRBJ2-2; size: many; D: -; DNA: TGCAGCGTTGATGGTTACACCGGGGAGCTGTTTTTT; CDR3: CSVDGYTGELFF
V: TRBV6-5; J: TRBJ1-1; size: -; D: -; DNA: TGTGCCAGCAGACGGCCAGGATTCATGAACACTGAAGCTTTCTTT; CDR3: CASRRPGFMNTEAFF
V: TRBV13; J: TRBJ1-4; size: many; D: -; DNA: TGTGCCAGCAGCTATACCCAGGGATTAGCAACTAATGAAAAACTGTTTTTT; CDR3: CASSYTQGLATNEKLFF
V: TRBV11-2; J: TRBJ2-1; size: -; D: TRBD2; DNA: TGTGCCAGCAGCTTTCTTACGGGAGGGTTCTCCTACAATGAGCAGTTCTTC; CDR3: CASSFLTGGFSYNEQFF
V: TRBV5-1; J: TRBJ2-1; size: many; D: TRBD2; DNA: TGCGCCAGCAGCTTGGGGGCGGGAGGGGCCTACAATGAGCAGTTCTTC; CDR3: CASSLGAGGAYNEQFF
V: TRBV4-2; J: TRBJ2-3; size: -; D: TRBD2; DNA: TGTGCCAGCAGCCGAACTAGCGCGGGAGGGTCAGATACGCAGTATTTT; CDR3: CASSRTSAGGSDTQYF
V: TRBV15; J: TRBJ2-3; size: once; D: -; DNA: TGTACCACCAGCAGGTCCTTGGGAGGACTACTCACAGATACGCAGTATTTT; CDR3: CTTSRSLGGLLTDTQYF
V: TRBV6-2/TRBV6-3; J: TRBJ1-1; size: -; D: TRBD1; DNA: TGTGCCAGCAGCCATCACAGGGGGAACACTGAAGCTTTCTTT; CDR3: CASSHHRGNTEAFF
V: TRBV12-3/TRBV12-4; J: TRBJ2-1; size: -; D: TRBD2; DNA: TGTGCCAGCCAAAGGCAGCGGGAGAGCTACAATGAGCAGTTCTTC; CDR3: CASQRQRESYNEQFF
V: TRBV6-1; J: TRBJ2-1; size: -; D: TRBD1; DNA: TGTGCCAGCAACCTGAGACAGGGACAAAACAATGAGCAGTTCTTC; CDR3: CASNLRQGQNNEQFF
V: TRBV6-6; J: TRBJ2-1; size: -; D: -; DNA: TGTGCCAGCAGTCTATCACAGGACAATGAGCAGTTCTTC; CDR3: CASSLSQDNEQFF
V: TRBV5-1; J: TRBJ2-1; size: few; D: TRBD2; DNA: TGCGCCAGCAGCTTTAGGGGGACTAGAGTAGGGTCCTACAATGAGCAGTTCTTC; CDR3: CASSFRGTRVGSYNEQFF
V: TRBV28; J: TRBJ2-1; size: many; D: TRBD2; DNA: TGTGCCAGCACCTGGACTAGCGGATACTACAATGAGCAGTTCTTC; CDR3: CASTWTSGYYNEQFF
V: TRBV18; J: TRBJ1-5; size: many; D: -; DNA: TGTGCCAGCTCACCATTAGCCCCGACCGCCGGGGAACAGCCCCAGCATTTT; CDR3: CASSPLAPTAGEQPQHF
V: TRBV28; J: TRBJ1-2; size: few; D: -; DNA: TGTGCCAGCAGTTCCCAGACCGGTTCTGGCTACACCTTC; CDR3: CASSSQTGSGYTF
V: TRBV7-2; J: TRBJ2-1; size: few; D: TRBD1; DNA: TGTGCCAGCAGCTTAACACGACAGGGACAGTTCTTC; CDR3: CASSLTRQGQFF